This entry lists 6 T cell receptor beta chains sequenced from one sample in a study of PD-1 blockade in classical Hodgkin lymphoma. The protocol was immunoSEQ multiplex PCR, while the TCRdb copy is restricted to in-frame clones and leaves out a portion. This sample yields over 25,000 clones, of which around 90% are seen a single time; 0.35% belongs to the top ten. The sample's time point: newly diagnosed, previously untreated cHL patient sample. Purification of CD4+ T cells from thawed PBMCs was achieved by magnetic negative selection. Sequenced material: CD4+ T cells from blood. The receptors here all came from a human donor with classical Hodgkin lymphoma.

CDR3 sequence (DNA): TGCGCCAGCAGCCACCAACTAGGTTATGACGAGCAGTTCTTC. Translated, it gives CASSHQLGYDEQFF. V is TRBV4-3 and J is TRBJ2-1, with D perhaps matching TRBD2 (5 bases). The CDR3 has 14 residues. Trimming removed 3 bases at V and 10 bases at J, with 16 bases between. CDR1 and CDR2 from the germline V gene are LGHNA and YSLEER.

CDR3 sequence reads: CASSETGTGGKAFF. In DNA, the CDR3 is TGTGCCAGCAGTGAAACCGGGACAGGGGGTAAAGCTTTCTTT. This chain uses TRBV6-1 with TRBJ1-1; 11 bases line up with TRBD1. The CDR3 runs 14 residues. V dropped 2 bases and J dropped 9; count of bases not matched to a gene: 5. From germline, CDR1 is MNHNS and CDR2 SASEGT.

This chain links TRBV19 with TRBJ2-3; D is ambiguous. Trimming removed 6 bases from V and 5 bases from J, with 9 bases in between. The CDR3 contains 12 residues. Germline assignment: CDR1 LNHDA and CDR2 SQIVND (reference sequence). CDR3 coding DNA: TGTGCCAGTAGAAAAGAACGAGATACGCAGTATTTT. This codes for CASRKERDTQYF.

The rearrangement joins TRBV7-2 to TRBJ2-2; TRBD1 matches 8 bases. Unmatched junction bases numbered 3, after V lost 6 bases and J lost 6 bases. CDR1 is SGHTA and CDR2 is FQGNSA in the germline V gene. This CDR3 spans 13 amino acids. The CDR3 sequence: CASRRTGPGELFF. CDR3 DNA sequence: TGTGCCAGCAGACGGACAGGGCCCGGGGAGCTGTTTTTT.

The chain links TRBV7-6 to TRBJ2-1; D is possibly TRBD2 (5 bases). Deletions cut 2 bases from V and 2 bases from J, with 10 bases between. This CDR3 has 15 residues. Germline loops: CDR1 SGHVS, CDR2 FNYEAQ. CDR3 coding DNA: TGTGCCAGCAGCTTAAGGGAGTCCCCCTACAATGAGCAGTTCTTC. This codes for CASSLRESPYNEQFF.

This clone showed up just once. Mismatch with germline at one junction end may stem from a read error. The rearrangement joins TRBV7-9 to TRBJ1-1, with D maybe TRBD1 (6 bases). Germline-derived CDR1 and CDR2 are SEHNR and FQNEAQ (reference sequence). The CDR3 extends over 14 amino acids. The CDR3 is CASTLLGGSTEAFF. CDR3 in DNA: TGTGCCAGCACCTTATTAGGGGGAAGTACTGAAGCTTTCTTT.